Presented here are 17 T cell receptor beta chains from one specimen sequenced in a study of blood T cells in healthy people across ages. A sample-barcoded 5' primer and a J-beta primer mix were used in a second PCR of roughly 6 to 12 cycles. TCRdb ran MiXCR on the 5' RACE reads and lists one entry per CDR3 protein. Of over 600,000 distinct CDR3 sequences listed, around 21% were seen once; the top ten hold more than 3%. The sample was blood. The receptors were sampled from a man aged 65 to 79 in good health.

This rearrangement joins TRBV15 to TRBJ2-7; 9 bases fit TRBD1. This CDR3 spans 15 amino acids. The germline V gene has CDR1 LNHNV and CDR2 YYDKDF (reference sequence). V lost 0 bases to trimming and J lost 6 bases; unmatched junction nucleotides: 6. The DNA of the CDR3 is TGTGCCACCAGCAGAGATCGGAACAGGGGGCTCGAGCAGTACTTC. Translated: CATSRDRNRGLEQYF.

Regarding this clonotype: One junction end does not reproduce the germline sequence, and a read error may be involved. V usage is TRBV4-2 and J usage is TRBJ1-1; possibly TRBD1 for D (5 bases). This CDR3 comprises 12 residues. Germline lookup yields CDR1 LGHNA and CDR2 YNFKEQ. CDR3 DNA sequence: TGTGCCAGCAACCAAGACAGCACTGGAGCTTTCTTT. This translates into CASNQDSTGAFF.

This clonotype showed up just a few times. CDR3 loop: CASSLSGPGETQYF. The CDR3 nucleotides are TGTGCCAGCAGTTTAAGTGGTCCGGGAGAGACCCAGTACTTC. This chain uses TRBV12-3 or TRBV12-4 with TRBJ2-1; D gene unclear. The DNA matches TRBJ2-5 better at its end, which makes the J call doubtful. The CDR3 is made up of 14 amino acids.

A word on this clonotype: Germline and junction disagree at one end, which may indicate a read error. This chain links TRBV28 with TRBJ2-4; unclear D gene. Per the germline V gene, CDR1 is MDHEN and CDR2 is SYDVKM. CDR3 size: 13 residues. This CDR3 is CASRTPAKSIQYF. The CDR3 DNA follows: TGTGCCAGCCGCACGCCGGCCAAAAGCATTCAGTACTTC.

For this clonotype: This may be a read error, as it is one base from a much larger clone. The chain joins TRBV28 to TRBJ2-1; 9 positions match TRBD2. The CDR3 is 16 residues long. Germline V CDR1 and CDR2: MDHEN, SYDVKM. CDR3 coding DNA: TGTGCCAGCAGATTAGCGGGAGCGACCTCCTACAATGAGCAGCTCTTC. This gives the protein CASRLAGATSYNEQLF.

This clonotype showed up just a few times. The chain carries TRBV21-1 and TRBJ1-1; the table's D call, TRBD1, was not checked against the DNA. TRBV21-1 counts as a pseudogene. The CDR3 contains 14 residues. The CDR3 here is CASSITRQGNEAFF. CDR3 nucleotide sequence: TGTGCCAGCAGCATAACCCGACAGGGGAATGAAGCTTTCTTT.

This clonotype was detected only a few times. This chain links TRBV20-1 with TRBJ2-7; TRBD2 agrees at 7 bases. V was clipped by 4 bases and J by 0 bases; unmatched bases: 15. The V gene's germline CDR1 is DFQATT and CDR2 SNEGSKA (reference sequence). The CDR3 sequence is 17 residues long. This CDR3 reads CSAKPGLPGLSSYEQYF. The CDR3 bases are TGCAGTGCTAAGCCGGGACTACCAGGATTAAGCTCCTACGAGCAGTACTTC.

The CDR3 region is CASSQSPTGELFF. The CDR3 DNA sequence: TGTGCCAGCAGCCAATCCCCCACCGGGGAGCTGTTTTTT. This chain uses TRBV14 with TRBJ2-2; D uncertain. CDR1 is SGHDN, CDR2 FVKESK, per germline. The CDR3 consists of 13 residues. The germline V and J ends were trimmed by 2 bases and 4 bases, with 5 bases remaining between them.

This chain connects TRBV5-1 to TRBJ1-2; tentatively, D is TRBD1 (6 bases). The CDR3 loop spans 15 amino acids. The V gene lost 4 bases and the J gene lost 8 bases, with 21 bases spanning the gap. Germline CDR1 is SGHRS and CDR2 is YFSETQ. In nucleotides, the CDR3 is TGCGCCAGCAGCGAGCTGACCAGGGGTACGGGAGGCTACACCTTC. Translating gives CASSELTRGTGGYTF.

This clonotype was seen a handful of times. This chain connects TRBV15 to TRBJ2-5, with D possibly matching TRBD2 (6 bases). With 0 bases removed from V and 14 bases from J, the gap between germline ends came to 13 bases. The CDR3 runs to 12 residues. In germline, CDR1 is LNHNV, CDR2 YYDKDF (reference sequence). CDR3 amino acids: CATSRDLGRPYF. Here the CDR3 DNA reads TGTGCCACCAGCAGAGATTTAGGGAGGCCCTACTTC.

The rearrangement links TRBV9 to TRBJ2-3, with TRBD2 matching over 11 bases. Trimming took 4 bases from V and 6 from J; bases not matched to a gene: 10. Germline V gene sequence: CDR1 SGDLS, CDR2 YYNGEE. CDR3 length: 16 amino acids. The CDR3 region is CASSSQLAGALDTQYF. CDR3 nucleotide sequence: TGTGCCAGCAGCTCCCAACTAGCGGGAGCGTTGGATACGCAGTATTTT.

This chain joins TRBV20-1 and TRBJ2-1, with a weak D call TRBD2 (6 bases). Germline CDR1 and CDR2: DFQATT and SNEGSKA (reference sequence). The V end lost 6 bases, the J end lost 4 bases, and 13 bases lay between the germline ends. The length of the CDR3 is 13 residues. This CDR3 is CSATDGTYNEQFF. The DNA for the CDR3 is TGCAGTGCAACTGACGGGACTTACAATGAGCAGTTCTTC.

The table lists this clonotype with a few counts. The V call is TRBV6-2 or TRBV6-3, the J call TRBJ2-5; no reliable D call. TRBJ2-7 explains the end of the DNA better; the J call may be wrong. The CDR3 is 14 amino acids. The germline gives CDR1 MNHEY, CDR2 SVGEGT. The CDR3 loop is CASTLNLRDYEQYF. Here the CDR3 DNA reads TGTGCCAGCACCTTAAATCTGCGCGACTACGAGCAGTACTTC.

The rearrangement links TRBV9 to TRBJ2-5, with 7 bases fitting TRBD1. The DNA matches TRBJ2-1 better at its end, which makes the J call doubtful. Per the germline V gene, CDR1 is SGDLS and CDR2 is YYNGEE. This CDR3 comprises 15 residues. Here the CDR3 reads CASSPAGDSYNEQFF. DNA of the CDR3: TGTGCCAGCAGCCCCGCCGGGGACAGCTACAATGAGCAGTTCTTC.

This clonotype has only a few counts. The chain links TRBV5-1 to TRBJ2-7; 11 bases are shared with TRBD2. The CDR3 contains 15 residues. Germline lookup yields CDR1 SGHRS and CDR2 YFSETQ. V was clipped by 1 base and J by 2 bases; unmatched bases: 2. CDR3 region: CASSLTSGSAYEQYF. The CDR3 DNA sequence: TGCGCCAGCAGCTTGACTAGCGGGAGTGCCTACGAGCAGTACTTC.

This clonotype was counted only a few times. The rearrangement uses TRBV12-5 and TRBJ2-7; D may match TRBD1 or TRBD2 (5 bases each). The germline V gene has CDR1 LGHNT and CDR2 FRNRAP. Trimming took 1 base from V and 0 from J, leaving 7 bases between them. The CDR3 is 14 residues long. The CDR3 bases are TGTGCTAGTGGTTTGGGGGGGAACTCCTACGAGCAGTACTTC. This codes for CASGLGGNSYEQYF.

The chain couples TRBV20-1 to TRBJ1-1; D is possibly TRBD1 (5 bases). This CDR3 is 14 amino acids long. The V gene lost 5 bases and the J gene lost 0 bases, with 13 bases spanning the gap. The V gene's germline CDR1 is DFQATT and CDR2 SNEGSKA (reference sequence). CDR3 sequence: CSAPGPSMNTEAFF. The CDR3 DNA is TGCAGTGCTCCGGGACCGAGCATGAACACTGAAGCTTTCTTT.